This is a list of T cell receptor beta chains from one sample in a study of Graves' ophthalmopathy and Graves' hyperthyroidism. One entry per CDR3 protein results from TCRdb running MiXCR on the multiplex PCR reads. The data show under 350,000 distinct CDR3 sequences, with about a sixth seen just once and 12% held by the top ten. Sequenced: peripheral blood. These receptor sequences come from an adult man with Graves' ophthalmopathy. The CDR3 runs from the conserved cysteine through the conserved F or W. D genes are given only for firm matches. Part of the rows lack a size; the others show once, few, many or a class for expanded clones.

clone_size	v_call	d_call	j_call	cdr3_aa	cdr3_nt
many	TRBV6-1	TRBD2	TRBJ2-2	CASNRAGSGGSGELFF	TGTGCCAGCAACCGGGCCGGAAGCGGGGGCTCCGGGGAGCTGTTTTTT
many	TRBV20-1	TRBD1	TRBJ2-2	CSARDPGTGTLGELFF	TGCAGTGCTAGAGATCCCGGGACAGGAACACTCGGGGAGCTGTTTTTT
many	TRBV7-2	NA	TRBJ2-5	CASSFDLGDRETQYF	TGTGCCAGCAGCTTCGACCTGGGCGACAGAGAGACCCAGTACTTC
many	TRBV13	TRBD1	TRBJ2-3	CASSDIIGTGPYSTDTQYF	TGTGCCAGCAGCGATATAATTGGGACAGGCCCATATAGCACAGATACGCAGTATTTT
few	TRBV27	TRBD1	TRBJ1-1	CASRAQGANTEAFF	TGTGCCAGCAGGGCACAGGGGGCGAACACTGAAGCTTTCTTT
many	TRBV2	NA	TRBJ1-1	CASSEAYRGTEAFF	TGTGCCAGCAGTGAAGCATATCGAGGGACTGAAGCTTTCTTT
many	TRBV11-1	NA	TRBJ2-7	CASSAKRIRGSTYEQYF	TGTGCCAGCAGCGCAAAGAGGATTAGGGGATCCACCTACGAGCAGTACTTC
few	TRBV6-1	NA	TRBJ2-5	CASSAIAEQETQYF	TGTGCCAGCAGTGCGATAGCGGAGCAAGAGACCCAGTACTTC
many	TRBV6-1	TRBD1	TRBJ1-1	CASRLGQGRTEAFF	TGTGCCAGCAGATTGGGACAGGGGAGGACTGAAGCTTTCTTT
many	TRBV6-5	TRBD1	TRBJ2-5	CASSYGTGSQETQYF	TGTGCCAGCAGTTACGGGACAGGGTCCCAAGAGACCCAGTACTTC
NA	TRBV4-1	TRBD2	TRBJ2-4	CASSQAYAGAGENIQYF	TGCGCCAGCAGCCAAGCGTACGCGGGAGCGGGGGAGAACATTCAGTACTTC
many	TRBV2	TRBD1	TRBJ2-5	CASSRRDRAETQYF	TGTGCCAGCAGCCGCCGGGACAGGGCTGAGACCCAGTACTTC
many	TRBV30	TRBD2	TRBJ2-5	CAWTLPGTIGETQYF	TGTGCCTGGACCCTACCTGGGACTATAGGAGAGACCCAGTACTTC
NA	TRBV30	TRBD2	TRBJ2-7	CAWALAASYEQYF	TGTGCCTGGGCCCTAGCGGCTTCCTACGAGCAGTACTTC
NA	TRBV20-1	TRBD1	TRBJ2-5	CSAGARQGHQETQYF	TGCAGTGCTGGAGCGCGACAGGGGCACCAAGAGACCCAGTACTTC
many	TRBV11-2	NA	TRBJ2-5	CASKRTEETQYF	TGTGCCAGCAAGAGGACAGAAGAGACCCAGTACTTC
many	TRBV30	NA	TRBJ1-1	CAWSVGEGTEAFF	TGTGCCTGGAGTGTGGGGGAGGGGACTGAAGCTTTCTTT
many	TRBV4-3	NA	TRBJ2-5	CASSHGSGYPETQYF	TGCGCCAGCAGCCACGGCTCGGGGTATCCAGAGACCCAGTACTTC
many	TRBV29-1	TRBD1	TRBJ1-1	CSVVDRGNTEAFF	TGCAGCGTTGTGGACAGGGGTAACACTGAAGCTTTCTTT
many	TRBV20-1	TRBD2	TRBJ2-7	CSARPVTSEYEQYF	TGCAGTGCTAGACCTGTGACTAGCGAATACGAGCAGTACTTC
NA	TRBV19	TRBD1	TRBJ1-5	CASSTGTGGLDQPQHF	TGTGCCAGTAGTACTGGGACAGGGGGGTTGGATCAGCCCCAGCATTTT
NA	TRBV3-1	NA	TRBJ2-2	CASSQIADTGELFF	TGTGCCAGCAGCCAAATAGCGGACACCGGGGAGCTGTTTTTT
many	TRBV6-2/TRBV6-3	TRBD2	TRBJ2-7	CASRTPGGSLYEQYF	TGTGCCAGCAGGACACCGGGAGGGAGCCTCTACGAGCAGTACTTC
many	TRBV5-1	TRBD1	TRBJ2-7	CASSRTPQGQVLYEQYF	TGCGCCAGCAGCCGGACACCCCAGGGACAGGTTCTATACGAGCAGTACTTC
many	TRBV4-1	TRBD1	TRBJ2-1	CASSQGQGRLFF	TGCGCCAGCAGCCAAGGACAGGGTCGACTGTTCTTC
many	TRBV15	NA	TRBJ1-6	CATSRGQQYNSPLHF	TGTGCCACCAGCAGAGGACAGCAGTATAATTCACCCCTCCACTTT
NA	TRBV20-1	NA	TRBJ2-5	CSAGGDPDRETQYF	TGCAGTGCAGGCGGAGACCCAGATCGGGAGACCCAGTACTTC
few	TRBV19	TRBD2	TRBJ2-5	CASSIYGTSGTETQYF	TGTGCCAGTAGTATATATGGCACTAGCGGGACGGAGACCCAGTACTTC
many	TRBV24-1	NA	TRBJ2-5	CATSDYSGTQETQYF	TGTGCCACCAGTGATTATTCGGGGACACAAGAGACCCAGTACTTC
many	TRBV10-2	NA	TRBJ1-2	CASTAVGYGYTF	TGCGCCAGCACTGCGGTCGGCTATGGCTACACCTTC
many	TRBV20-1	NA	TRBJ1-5	CSARDTGRENQPQHF	TGCAGTGCTAGAGACACAGGGAGAGAGAATCAGCCCCAGCATTTT
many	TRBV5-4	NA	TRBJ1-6	CASRRDTDSPLHF	TGTGCCAGCAGGCGGGACACCGATTCACCCCTCCACTTT
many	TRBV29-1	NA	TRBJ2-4	CSVDGSVKGIQYF	TGCAGCGTTGACGGGAGCGTGAAGGGCATTCAGTACTTC
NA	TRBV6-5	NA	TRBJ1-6	CASSYDPSDSPLHF	TGTGCCAGCAGTTACGACCCTTCGGATTCACCCCTCCACTTT
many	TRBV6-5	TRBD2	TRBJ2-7	CASSYVASGTYEQYF	TGTGCCAGCAGTTACGTCGCTAGCGGGACGTACGAGCAGTACTTC
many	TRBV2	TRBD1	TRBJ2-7	CASRRSGQTTYEQYF	TGTGCCAGTCGCCGGTCGGGACAGACAACCTACGAGCAGTACTTC
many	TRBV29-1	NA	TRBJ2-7	CSVEEGSVSYEQYF	TGCAGCGTTGAAGAGGGCTCAGTCTCCTACGAGCAGTACTTC
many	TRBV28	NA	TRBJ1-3	CASSFGDTIYF	TGTGCCAGCAGTTTTGGGGACACCATATATTTT
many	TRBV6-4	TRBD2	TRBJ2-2	CASSVSRAGGPNTGELFF	TGTGCCAGCAGTGTCTCTCGAGCGGGAGGGCCAAACACCGGGGAGCTGTTTTTT
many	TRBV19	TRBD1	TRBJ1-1	CASSIRRDRSNTEAFF	TGTGCCAGTAGTATTAGGAGGGACAGATCGAACACTGAAGCTTTCTTT
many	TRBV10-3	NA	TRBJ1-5	CATNPTEYSNQPQHF	TGTGCCACCAATCCGACAGAGTATAGCAATCAGCCCCAGCATTTT
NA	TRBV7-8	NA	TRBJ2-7	CASIGATTYEQYF	TGTGCCAGCATCGGCGCTACAACCTACGAGCAGTACTTC
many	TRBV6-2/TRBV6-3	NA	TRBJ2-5	CASSQGGTETQYF	TGTGCCAGCTCTCAAGGGGGTACTGAGACCCAGTACTTC
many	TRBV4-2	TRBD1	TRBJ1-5	CASSPHRDRDVGQPQHF	TGTGCCAGCAGCCCCCACCGAGACAGGGACGTCGGTCAGCCCCAGCATTTT
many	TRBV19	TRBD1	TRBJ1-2	CASGPTGGDYGYTF	TGTGCCAGTGGGCCAACAGGGGGCGACTATGGCTACACCTTC
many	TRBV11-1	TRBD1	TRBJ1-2	CASSTQQGAGYTF	TGTGCCAGCAGCACCCAACAGGGGGCTGGCTACACCTTC
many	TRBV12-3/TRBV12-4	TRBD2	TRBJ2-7	CASSFQREVVEQYF	TGTGCCAGCAGTTTCCAGCGGGAGGTTGTCGAGCAGTACTTC
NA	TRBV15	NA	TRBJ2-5	CATSRVVGEETQYF	TGTGCCACCAGTAGGGTCGTTGGTGAGGAGACCCAGTACTTC
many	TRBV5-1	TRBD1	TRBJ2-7	CASSSPGQSIYEQYF	TGCGCCAGCAGCTCCCCGGGACAGTCGATCTACGAGCAGTACTTC
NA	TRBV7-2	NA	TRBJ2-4	CASCNRTDQNLQYF	TGTGCCAGCTGCAACAGGACAGACCAAAACCTTCAGTACTTC
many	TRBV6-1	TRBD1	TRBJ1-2	CASSEPGTGRPYGYTF	TGTGCCAGCAGTGAACCTGGGACAGGGAGGCCCTATGGCTACACCTTC
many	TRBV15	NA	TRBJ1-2	CATSRDLAEYGYTF	TGTGCCACCAGCAGAGATCTCGCGGAGTATGGCTACACCTTC
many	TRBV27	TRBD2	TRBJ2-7	CASSRGVHYEQYF	TGTGCCAGCAGCCGGGGGGTCCACTACGAGCAGTACTTC
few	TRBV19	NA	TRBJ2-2	CASRSIPNTGELFF	TGTGCCAGTAGATCGATCCCGAACACCGGGGAGCTGTTTTTT
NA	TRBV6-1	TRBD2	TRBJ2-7	CASSSKRGAKEGEQYF	TGTGCCAGCAGTTCGAAGCGGGGGGCGAAAGAGGGGGAGCAGTACTTC
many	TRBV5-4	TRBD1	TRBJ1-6	CASSSGTGRSPLHF	TGTGCCAGCAGTTCCGGGACAGGGCGTTCACCCCTCCACTTT
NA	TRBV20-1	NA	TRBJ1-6	CSAKRVGVATNSPLHF	TGCAGTGCTAAAAGAGTGGGTGTGGCGACAAATTCACCCCTCCACTTT
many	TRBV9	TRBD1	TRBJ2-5	CASSVEVRGRETQYF	TGTGCCAGCAGCGTAGAGGTCAGGGGGAGAGAGACCCAGTACTTC
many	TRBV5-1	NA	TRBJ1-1	CASSLAGGEAFF	TGCGCCAGCAGCTTGGCGGGGGGTGAAGCTTTCTTT
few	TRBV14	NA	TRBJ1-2	CASSQDRQYGYTF	TGTGCCAGCAGCCAAGATCGGCAATATGGCTACACCTTC